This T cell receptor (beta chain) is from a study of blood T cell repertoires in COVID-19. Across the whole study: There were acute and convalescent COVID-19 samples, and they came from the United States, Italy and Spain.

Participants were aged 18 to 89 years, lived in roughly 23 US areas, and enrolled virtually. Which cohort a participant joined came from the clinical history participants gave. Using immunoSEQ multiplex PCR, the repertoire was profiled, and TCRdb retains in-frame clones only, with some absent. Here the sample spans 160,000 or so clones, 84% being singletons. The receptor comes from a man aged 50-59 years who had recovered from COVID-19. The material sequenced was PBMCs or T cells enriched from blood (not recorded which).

CDR3 loop: CASRISWLEQYF. CDR3 coding DNA: TGTGCCAGCAGGATCAGTTGGTTAGAGCAGTACTTC. The rearrangement links TRBV2 to TRBJ2-7, with unresolved D. The CDR3 has 12 residues. The germline V gene encodes CDR1 SNHLY and CDR2 FYNNEI. V shed 6 bases and J shed 7 bases, with 13 bases lying between them.